Following are 15 T cell receptor beta chains from one sample sequenced in a study of monozygotic twins with inflammatory bowel disease. TCRdb re-called the 5' RACE reads; one entry per CDR3 protein, DNA not given. Its listing shows about 93,000 distinct CDR3 sequences. The sequenced sample consisted of blood. Source of these receptors: a human donor with ulcerative colitis or Crohn's disease, or a healthy co-twin of an affected twin (not recorded which).

The chain employs TRBV7-9 and TRBJ1-4. The CDR3 has 16 amino acids. Germline assignment: CDR1 SEHNR and CDR2 FQNEAQ (reference sequence). CDR3 in amino acids: CASSKGLKATNEKLFF.

The rearrangement joins TRBV5-1 to TRBJ2-5. Germline V CDR1 and CDR2: SGHRS, YFSETQ. The CDR3 has 13 amino acids. The CDR3 loop reads CASSTDGSSTQYF.

This chain joins TRBV5-6 and TRBJ2-7. This CDR3 comprises 13 residues. Per the germline V gene, CDR1 is SGHDT and CDR2 is YYEEEE. CDR3: CASSLDTTYEQYF.

The genes are TRBV5-5 and TRBJ1-6. The CDR3 runs 12 residues. Germline CDR1 reads SGHKS; CDR2 reads YYEKEE (reference sequence). CDR3 residues: CASSTVNSPLHF.

V gene TRBV4-1 combines with J gene TRBJ1-2. The CDR3 is 16 residues long. Germline V CDR1 and CDR2: MGHRA, YSYEKL. CDR3: CASSLKGPFLDYGYTF.

The chain combines TRBV20-1 with TRBJ2-1; the TRBD1 assignment by TCRdb is unverifiable without DNA. Germline CDR1 is DFQATT and CDR2 is SNEGSKA (reference sequence). The CDR3 length is 16 residues. This CDR3 is CSAPPSTGISYNEQFF.

The chain joins TRBV6-5 to TRBJ1-1; TCRdb's D gene call, TRBD1, goes unchecked for lack of DNA. The CDR3 is 15 amino acids. CDR1 and CDR2 (germline): MNHEY, SVGAGI. The CDR3 sequence is CASSYSRTGDTEAFF.

The chain employs TRBV20-1 and TRBJ2-3; TCRdb's D gene call, TRBD2, goes unchecked for lack of DNA. Looked up from germline, CDR1 is DFQATT and CDR2 is SNEGSKA (reference sequence). This CDR3 comprises 13 residues. The CDR3 region is CSAGQGAGNTQYF.

The chain employs TRBV12-3 or TRBV12-4 and TRBJ1-2; the D call of TRBD1 rests on TCRdb alone, since no DNA is present to check it. The CDR3 contains 13 residues. CDR3: CASSARTGYGYTF.

The V call is TRBV2, the J call TRBJ2-7. This CDR3 spans 15 amino acids. Germline values: CDR1 SNHLY, CDR2 FYNNEI. CDR3 loop: CASSESPSPAYEQYF.

The V and J genes are TRBV12-3 or TRBV12-4 and TRBJ2-7; there is no DNA to check the TCRdb D call of TRBD1. The CDR3 contains 16 residues. CDR3 protein: CASSPGTGTGAYEQYF.

The V gene is TRBV11-2, the J gene TRBJ2-3. In germline, CDR1 is SGHAT, CDR2 FQNNGV. The CDR3 spans 11 residues. The CDR3 spells CASTSTDTQYF.

This chain links TRBV5-1 with TRBJ1-2; TCRdb selects TRBD1, and the lack of DNA leaves this call unchecked. CDR1 and CDR2 (germline): SGHRS, YFSETQ. The CDR3 length is 14 residues. CDR3 sequence reads: CASSPQGVNYGYTF.

The genes are TRBV5-1 and TRBJ2-1; there is no DNA to check the TCRdb D call of TRBD2. In germline, CDR1 is SGHRS, CDR2 YFSETQ. The CDR3 is 15 amino acids. CDR3 loop: CASSFRSGPYNEQFF.

CDR3 sequence reads: CASSPAGRAYEQYF. The chain uses TRBV11-2 and TRBJ2-7; the TRBD1 assignment by TCRdb is unverifiable without DNA. Germline-derived CDR1 and CDR2 are SGHAT and FQNNGV. The CDR3 loop spans 14 amino acids. Variable domain in full (rest from reference TRBV11-2 and TRBJ2-7): EAGVAQSPRYKIIEKRQSVAFWCNPISGHATLYWYQQILGQGPKLLIQFQNNGVVDDSQLPKDRFSAERLKGVDSTLKIQPAKLEDSAVYLCASSPAGRAYEQYFGPGTRLTVT.